This TCR beta chain was recovered during a study of T cells in tuberculosis. Study summary: CD1B tetramers identified T cells specific for mycobacterial lipid GMM.

Cells were sorted from thawed PBMC rested overnight and stained with GMM-loaded CD1B tetramer, viability dye and anti-CD3. The CD1B tetramers carried C32 glucose monomycolate purified from Rhodococcus equi. The data were produced by immunoSEQ multiplex PCR, yet TCRdb's version contains in-frame clones alone and is incomplete. The sample holds about 58,000 clones, 70% to 90% seen once. Sequencing was done on a sample of CD1b-GMM tetramer-negative cells sorted from PBMCs. The receptor comes from an adult woman with latent tuberculosis.

The CDR3 coding sequence is TGCGCCAGCATTAGGACAGGGGGCACTGAAGCTTTCTTT. Protein sequence: CASIRTGGTEAFF. The rearrangement links TRBV10-2 to TRBJ1-1; TRBD1 agrees at 10 bases. Germline loops: CDR1 WSHSY, CDR2 SAAADI. The V gene end was trimmed by 7 bases and the J gene end by 4 bases; junction bases not matched to a gene: 3. The CDR3 runs to 13 residues.